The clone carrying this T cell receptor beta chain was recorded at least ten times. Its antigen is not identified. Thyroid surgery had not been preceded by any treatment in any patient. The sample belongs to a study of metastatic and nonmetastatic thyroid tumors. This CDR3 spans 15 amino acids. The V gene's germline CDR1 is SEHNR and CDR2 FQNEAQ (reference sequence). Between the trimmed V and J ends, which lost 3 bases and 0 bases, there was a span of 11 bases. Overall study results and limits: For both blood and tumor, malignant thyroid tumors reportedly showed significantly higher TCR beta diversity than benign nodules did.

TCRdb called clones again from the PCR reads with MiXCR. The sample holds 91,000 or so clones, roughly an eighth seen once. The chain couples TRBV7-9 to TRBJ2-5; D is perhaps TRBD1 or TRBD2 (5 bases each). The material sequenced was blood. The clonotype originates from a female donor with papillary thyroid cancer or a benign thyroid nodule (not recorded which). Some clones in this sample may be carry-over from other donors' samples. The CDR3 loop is CASSLSGGDQETQYF. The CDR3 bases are TGTGCCAGCAGCTTGAGTGGGGGAGACCAAGAGACCCAGTACTTC.